The 32 T cell receptor beta chains below were found in one sample sequenced in a study of STAT5B mutations in CD4+ large granular lymphocyte leukemia. Assay: immunoSEQ multiplex PCR; the TCRdb copy retains only in-frame clones and omits some. Of about 32,000 clones in the sample, about 78% were seen once. What was sequenced was CD4+ T cells from blood buffy coats. The receptors derive from a human donor in good health.

The chain uses TRBV29-1 and TRBJ1-1, with D possibly being TRBD1 (5 bases). Germline V CDR1 and CDR2: SQVTM, ANQGSEA. With 6 bases removed from V and 0 bases from J, the gap between germline ends came to 14 bases. The CDR3 length is 14 residues. Written as DNA, the CDR3 is TGCAGCGTACGACAGCCACTCTTGAACACTGAAGCTTTCTTT. This codes for CSVRQPLLNTEAFF.

This chain links TRBV5-4 with TRBJ1-3, with 7 nucleotides matching TRBD1. The V and J ends lost 0 bases and 9 bases, in that order; junction bases with no gene match: 6. CDR1 and CDR2 (germline): SGHNT, YYREEE (reference sequence). The CDR3 runs to 14 residues. The CDR3 sequence is CASSLAGTASTIYF. The CDR3 nucleotides read TGTGCCAGCAGCTTGGCCGGGACAGCAAGCACCATATATTTT.

J is TRBJ2-3 and V is TRBV5-6; a weak D match, TRBD1 (6 bases). V lost 0 bases, J lost 6 bases, and 8 bases lay in between. Germline CDR1 is SGHDT and CDR2 is YYEEEE. The CDR3 sequence is 13 residues long. The CDR3 nucleotides are TGTGCCAGCAGCTTGGACAGGGCCGATACGCAGTATTTT. This sequence encodes CASSLDRADTQYF. Complete variable domain (other parts from reference TRBV5-6 and TRBJ2-3): DAGVTQSPTHLIKTRGQQVTLRCSPKSGHDTVSWYQQALGQGPQFIFQYYEEEERQRGNFPDRFSGHQFPNYSSELNVNALLLGDSALYLCASSLDRADTQYFGPGTRLTVL.

The chain combines TRBV18 with TRBJ2-2; D remains ambiguous. The V and J ends lost 0 bases and 4 bases respectively, with 3 bases between them. The CDR3 extends over 13 amino acids. Per germline, CDR1 KGHSH and CDR2 LQKENI. Written as DNA, the CDR3 is TGTGCCAGCTCACCACCAGGCACCGGGGAGCTGTTTTTT. Its translation: CASSPPGTGELFF.

This chain links TRBV19 with TRBJ2-1; TRBD2 might be the D (8 bases). This CDR3 comprises 17 residues. The germline V gene has CDR1 LNHDA and CDR2 SQIVND (reference sequence). V lost 5 bases, J lost 9 bases, and 26 bases lay in between. The CDR3 region is CASSVVRRGTRGGEQFF. In DNA, the CDR3 is TGTGCCAGTAGTGTGGTCCGCAGGGGGACTAGGGGCGGTGAGCAGTTCTTC.

The rearrangement joins TRBV18 to TRBJ2-5; 11 bases match TRBD2. Germline V CDR1 and CDR2: KGHSH, LQKENI. This CDR3 has 15 amino acids. V was clipped by 3 bases and J by 5 bases; unmatched bases: 5. The CDR3 DNA sequence: TGTGCCAGCTCACCGACTAGCGGGGTGCTGGAGACCCAGTACTTC. It specifies CASSPTSGVLETQYF.

The chain uses TRBV19 and TRBJ1-4; possible D gene TRBD1, 6 bases. With 5 bases removed from V and 0 bases from J, the gap between germline ends came to 13 bases. Germline V gene data show CDR1 as LNHDA and CDR2 as SQIVND (reference sequence). CDR3 length: 16 amino acids. The CDR3: CASSDWGQTTNEKLFF. CDR3 DNA: TGTGCCAGTAGTGATTGGGGACAAACAACTAATGAAAAACTGTTTTTT.

The chain joins TRBV7-2 to TRBJ2-5, with D possibly being TRBD2 (6 bases). CDR1 is SGHTA and CDR2 is FQGNSA in the germline V gene. The V end lost 3 bases, the J end lost 5 bases, and 13 bases lay between the germline ends. The CDR3 spans 14 residues. CDR3 DNA sequence: TGTGCCAGCAGCTTCCCGACTAGGGCGGAGACCCAGTACTTC. This gives the protein CASSFPTRAETQYF.

This clone appeared a few times. The chain joins TRBV7-9 to TRBJ1-5; D not resolved. Germline V gene data show CDR1 as SEHNR and CDR2 as FQNEAQ (reference sequence). Trimming pared 7 bases from V and 1 base from J, leaving 8 bases between. CDR3 length equals 13 residues. The CDR3 DNA reads TGTGCCAGCACCCTAGGGAGCAATCAGCCCCAGCATTTT. Its protein is CASTLGSNQPQHF.

The chain couples TRBV7-2 to TRBJ2-7; perhaps TRBD2 as D (6 bases). The CDR3 loop spans 13 amino acids. Trimming shortened V by 5 bases and J by 3 bases, and 11 bases separated the two germline ends. CDR1 SGHTA and CDR2 FQGNSA come from the germline V gene. The CDR3 DNA reads as TGTGCCAGCAGCAAGGACTACGACTACGAGCAGTACTTC. Translating gives CASSKDYDYEQYF. Complete variable domain (other parts from reference TRBV7-2 and TRBJ2-7): GAGVSQSPSNKVTEKGKDVELRCDPISGHTALYWYRQSLGQGLEFLIYFQGNSAPDKSGLPSDRFSAERTGGSVSTLTIQRTQQEDSAVYLCASSKDYDYEQYFGPGTRLTVT.

This clone was counted a single time. The chain couples TRBV11-2 to TRBJ2-7; 12 bases line up with TRBD2. CDR1 and CDR2 from the germline V gene are SGHAT and FQNNGV. The CDR3 loop spans 14 amino acids. The J segment lost 4 bases and the V segment lost 5 bases, leaving 3 bases of the junction unmatched. The CDR3 DNA reads TGTGCCAGCAGCCTCGGGACTAGCGGGTACGAGCAGTACTTC. It encodes CASSLGTSGYEQYF.

The chain couples TRBV30 to TRBJ2-5; D ambiguous. Germline values: CDR1 GTSNPN, CDR2 SVGIG (reference sequence). The germline V and J ends were trimmed by 0 bases and 5 bases, with 7 bases remaining between them. The CDR3 sequence is 12 residues long. CDR3 sequence reads: CAWSVIVETQYF. In nucleotides, the CDR3 is TGTGCCTGGAGTGTGATTGTGGAGACCCAGTACTTC.

The chain couples TRBV7-2 to TRBJ2-3; 8 bases fit TRBD1. V was pared by 5 bases and J by 6 bases, with 13 bases of the junction left unmatched. In germline, CDR1 is SGHTA, CDR2 FQGNSA. CDR3 length equals 16 residues. CDR3 nucleotides: TGTGCCAGCAGCCCAGGACAGGGTAGCGCTTCGGATACGCAGTATTTT. Residues: CASSPGQGSASDTQYF.

This chain connects TRBV4-1 to TRBJ2-1; D gene ambiguous. Germline-derived CDR1 and CDR2 are MGHRA and YSYEKL. V was clipped by 0 bases and J by 3 bases, with 9 bases between them. The CDR3 spans 15 residues. Here the CDR3 DNA reads TGCGCCAGCAGCCAAGATCGTGAGAACTACAATGAGCAGTTCTTC. This sequence encodes CASSQDRENYNEQFF.

The chain uses TRBV7-2 and TRBJ2-7, with D perhaps TRBD2 (6 bases). V lost 5 bases and J lost 0, with 17 bases in between. The V gene's germline CDR1 is SGHTA and CDR2 FQGNSA. CDR3 length equals 16 residues. CDR3 DNA sequence: TGTGCCAGCAGCCCCAGCCTCGGGACTGGCTCCTACGAGCAGTACTTC. It translates to CASSPSLGTGSYEQYF.

V is TRBV19 and J is TRBJ1-5; D perhaps matches TRBD1 (5 bases). This CDR3 has 14 amino acids. V dropped 6 bases and J dropped 2 bases, with 11 bases sitting between them. Germline V CDR1 and CDR2: LNHDA, SQIVND (reference sequence). The CDR3 is CASRAGGGNQPQHF. CDR3 in DNA: TGTGCCAGTAGGGCTGGGGGGGGCAATCAGCCCCAGCATTTT.

The CDR3: CASSETGSIGDYGYTF. For the CDR3, the DNA is TGTGCCAGCAGCGAGACAGGGTCTATAGGAGACTATGGCTACACCTTC. The chain links TRBV9 to TRBJ1-2, with 7 positions matching TRBD1. The CDR3 is 16 amino acids. The germline V gene encodes CDR1 SGDLS and CDR2 YYNGEE. The V gene end was trimmed by 3 bases and the J gene end by 3 bases; junction bases not matched to a gene: 11. The variable domain in full, completed from reference TRBV9 and TRBJ1-2, reads DSGVTQTPKHLITATGQRVTLRCSPRSGDLSVYWYQQSLDQGLQFLIQYYNGEERAKGNILERFSAQQFPDLHSELNLSSLELGDSALYFCASSETGSIGDYGYTFGSGTRLTVV.

The gene calls are TRBV11-2 and TRBJ2-7, with a possible D match to TRBD1 (6 bases). V was cut by 2 bases and J by 4 bases, with 12 bases left in between. The CDR3 contains 14 residues. Germline values: CDR1 SGHAT, CDR2 FQNNGV. CDR3 coding DNA: TGTGCCAGCAGCTTATTTGCAGGGGTTTACGAGCAGTACTTC. As protein: CASSLFAGVYEQYF.

V gene TRBV19 combines with J gene TRBJ2-1, with 9 positions matching TRBD2. The germline V gene has CDR1 LNHDA and CDR2 SQIVND (reference sequence). V was pared by 3 bases and J by 5 bases, with 5 bases of the junction left unmatched. The CDR3 loop spans 15 amino acids. The CDR3: CASSISSGVHNEQFF. For the CDR3, the DNA is TGTGCCAGTAGTATTTCTAGCGGGGTCCACAATGAGCAGTTCTTC. Full variable domain (remainder filled in from reference TRBV19 and TRBJ2-1): DGGITQSPKYLFRKEGQNVTLSCEQNLNHDAMYWYRQDPGQGLRLIYYSQIVNDFQKGDIAEGYSVSREKKESFPLTVTSAQKNPTAFYLCASSISSGVHNEQFFGPGTRLTVL.

This clone is large by share. The genes are TRBV2 and TRBJ2-7; D is unclear. The CDR3 extends over 15 amino acids. From germline, CDR1 is SNHLY and CDR2 FYNNEI. V lost 6 bases to trimming and J lost 0 bases, with 15 bases between them. The CDR3 DNA follows: TGTGCCAGCAGACAAGACCACGCCGACTCCTACGAGCAGTACTTC. As protein: CASRQDHADSYEQYF.

The CDR3 loop reads CASSRTSGGYTDTQYF. The CDR3 DNA reads as TGTGCCAGCAGCCGGACCTCGGGAGGGTACACAGATACGCAGTATTTT. The chain uses TRBV11-1 and TRBJ2-3; 8 nucleotides align to TRBD2. After removal of 5 bases from V and 2 bases from J, the junction contained 9 bases not matched to a gene. The CDR3 spans 16 residues. Germline V gene data show CDR1 as SGHAT and CDR2 as FQDESV (reference sequence).

The J gene is TRBJ2-7, the V gene TRBV18; maybe TRBD1 (6 bases). The germline gives CDR1 KGHSH, CDR2 LQKENI. The length of the CDR3 is 15 residues. Trimming left V 6 bases short and J 2 bases short, with 17 bases between. CDR3 nucleotides: TGTGCCAGCTCCCCTTCTTCCGGGACAACCTACGAGCAGTACTTC. Translating it yields CASSPSSGTTYEQYF.

The rearrangement joins TRBV10-3 to TRBJ1-5, with a possible D match to TRBD1 (5 bases). The CDR3 is made up of 15 amino acids. Per the germline V gene, CDR1 is ENHRY and CDR2 is SYGVKD. V dropped 0 bases and J dropped 4 bases, with 10 bases sitting between them. The CDR3 DNA sequence: TGTGCCATCAGTGAGTCGGGGGGGGTGAATCAGCCCCAGCATTTT. Protein: CAISESGGVNQPQHF.

The V call is TRBV6-6, the J call TRBJ1-4; D is perhaps TRBD1 (5 bases). CDR1 is MNHNY and CDR2 is SVGAGI in the germline V gene (reference sequence). The CDR3 runs to 15 residues. Trimming shortened V by 4 bases and J by 0 bases, and 9 bases separated the two germline ends. CDR3 sequence (DNA): TGTGCCAGCAGTTCCAAGACAGCAACTAATGAAAAACTGTTTTTT. Translation gives CASSSKTATNEKLFF.

J is TRBJ2-5 and V is TRBV4-2; the D is unclear. Trimming took 1 base from V and 5 from J, leaving 11 bases between them. Germline V CDR1 and CDR2: LGHNA, YNFKEQ. This CDR3 is 14 amino acids long. For the CDR3, the DNA is TGTGCCAGCAGCCAAGCCAAAGCTCCGGAGACCCAGTACTTC. It yields the protein CASSQAKAPETQYF.

The chain uses TRBV11-3 and TRBJ2-2; no firm D call. The germline gives CDR1 SGHNT, CDR2 YENEEA. This CDR3 has 16 residues. Trimming left V 5 bases short and J 0 bases short, with 13 bases between. The CDR3 DNA sequence: TGTGCCAGCAGCCCAGAGGCAGGCGCGAACACCGGGGAGCTGTTTTTT. Translation gives CASSPEAGANTGELFF. Full variable domain (missing parts from reference TRBV11-3 and TRBJ2-2): EAGVVQSPRYKIIEKKQPVAFWCNPISGHNTLYWYLQNLGQGPELLIRYENEEAVDDSQLPKDRFSAERLKGVDSTLKIQPAELGDSAVYLCASSPEAGANTGELFFGEGSRLTVL.

The chain uses TRBV14 and TRBJ1-2, with D possibly being TRBD1 (6 bases). This CDR3 has 15 amino acids. V was pared by 4 bases and J by 3 bases, with 15 bases between. Germline V CDR1 and CDR2: SGHDN, FVKESK. CDR3 bases: TGTGCCAGCAGCCCCTCCTCGGGGGCCTACTATGGCTACACCTTC. This gives the protein CASSPSSGAYYGYTF.

The J gene is TRBJ2-2, the V gene TRBV27; no clear D gene. The CDR3 is made up of 15 amino acids. Germline CDR1 reads MNHEY; CDR2 reads SMNVEV (reference sequence). V dropped 0 bases and J dropped 7 bases, with 12 bases sitting between them. The CDR3 region is CASSLSPTLVGELFF. The DNA for the CDR3 is TGTGCCAGCAGTTTATCCCCGACCCTCGTCGGGGAGCTGTTTTTT.

For the CDR3, the DNA is TGTGCCAGCAGTGAAGTAAGGGGTACTGAAGCTTTCTTT. This encodes CASSEVRGTEAFF. V is TRBV6-1 and J is TRBJ1-1; maybe TRBD1 (5 bases). Deletions cut 1 base from V and 5 bases from J, with 8 bases between. The length of the CDR3 is 13 residues. Per the germline V gene, CDR1 is MNHNS and CDR2 is SASEGT.

V and J are TRBV18 and TRBJ1-3; D may be TRBD1 (6 bases). The V gene's germline CDR1 is KGHSH and CDR2 LQKENI. Trimming left V 9 bases short and J 1 base short, with 13 bases between. The CDR3 length is 14 residues. The CDR3 loop reads CASSDRISGNTIYF. The CDR3 DNA reads as TGTGCCAGTTCCGACAGGATTTCTGGAAACACCATATATTTT.

This chain connects TRBV10-1 to TRBJ2-1, with D possibly being TRBD1 or TRBD2 (5 bases each). This CDR3 region has 16 residues. V gave up 0 bases and J gave up 4 bases, with 13 bases separating them. Looked up from germline, CDR1 is WNHNN and CDR2 is SYGVQD (reference sequence). The CDR3, as DNA: TGCGCCAGCAGTGAGTCTGTATCGAGGGGTTACAATGAGCAGTTCTTC. Translated, it gives CASSESVSRGYNEQFF.

The chain joins TRBV6-4 to TRBJ2-2; the D gene is possibly TRBD1 (6 bases). This CDR3 has 13 amino acids. Trimming left V 4 bases short and J 5 bases short, with 8 bases between. Germline V gives CDR1 MRHNA, CDR2 SNTAGT. The CDR3 loop is CASSVQGTGELFF. The CDR3 bases are TGTGCCAGCAGTGTACAGGGAACCGGGGAGCTGTTTTTT.